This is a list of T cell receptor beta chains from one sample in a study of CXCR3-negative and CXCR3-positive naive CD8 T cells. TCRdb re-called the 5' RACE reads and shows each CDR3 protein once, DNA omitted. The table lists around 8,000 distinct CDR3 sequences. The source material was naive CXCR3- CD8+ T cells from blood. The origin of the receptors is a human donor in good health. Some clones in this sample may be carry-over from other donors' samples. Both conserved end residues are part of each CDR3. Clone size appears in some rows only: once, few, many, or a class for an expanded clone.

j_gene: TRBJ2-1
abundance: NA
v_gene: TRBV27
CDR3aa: CASRTEFDEQFF

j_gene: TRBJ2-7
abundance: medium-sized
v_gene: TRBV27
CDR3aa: CASSSGPAEQYF

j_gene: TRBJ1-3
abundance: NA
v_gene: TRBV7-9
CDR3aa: CASSRTSDVAYHLGNTIYF

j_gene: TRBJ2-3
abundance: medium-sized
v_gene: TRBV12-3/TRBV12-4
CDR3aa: CASSSLAGGADTQYF

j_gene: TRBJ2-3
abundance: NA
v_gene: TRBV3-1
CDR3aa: CASSQATSGATDTQYF

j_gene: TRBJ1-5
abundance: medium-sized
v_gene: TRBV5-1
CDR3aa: CASSAAGDHNQPQHF

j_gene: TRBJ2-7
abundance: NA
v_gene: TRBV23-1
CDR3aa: CASSQPGQHYEQYF

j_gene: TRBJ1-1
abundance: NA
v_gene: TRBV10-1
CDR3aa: CASSESVRLNTEAFF

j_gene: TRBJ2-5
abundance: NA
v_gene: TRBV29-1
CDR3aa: CSVVRGFGETQYF

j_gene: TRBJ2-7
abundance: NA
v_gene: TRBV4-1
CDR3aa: CASSQMGNPYEQYF

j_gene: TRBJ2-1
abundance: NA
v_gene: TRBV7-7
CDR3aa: CASSLGDGRAVEQFF

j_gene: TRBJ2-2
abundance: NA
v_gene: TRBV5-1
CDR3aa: CASDSFGSGDSETGEPGELFF

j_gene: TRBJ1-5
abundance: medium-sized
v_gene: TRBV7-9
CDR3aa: CASSLDSNNQPQHF

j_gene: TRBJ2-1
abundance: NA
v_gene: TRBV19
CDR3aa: CAGSGRESYNEQFF

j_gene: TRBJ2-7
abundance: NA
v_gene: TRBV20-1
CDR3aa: CSAPEPGLVAEQYF

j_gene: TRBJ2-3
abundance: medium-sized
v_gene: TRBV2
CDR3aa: CASSGTSGGDTQYF

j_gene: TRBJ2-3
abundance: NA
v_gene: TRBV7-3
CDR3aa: CASSLSYTDTQYF

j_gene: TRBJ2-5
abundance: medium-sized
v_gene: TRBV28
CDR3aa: CASSLTRDSSRETQYF

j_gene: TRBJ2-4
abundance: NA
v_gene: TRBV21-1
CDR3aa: CASTKEGAKNIQYF

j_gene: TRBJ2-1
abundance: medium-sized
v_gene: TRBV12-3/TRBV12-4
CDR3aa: CASSLVGGDRGDEQFF

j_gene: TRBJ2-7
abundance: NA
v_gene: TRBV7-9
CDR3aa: CASSVAYEQYF

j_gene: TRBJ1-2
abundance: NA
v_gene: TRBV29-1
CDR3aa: CSVGLQGALNYGYTF

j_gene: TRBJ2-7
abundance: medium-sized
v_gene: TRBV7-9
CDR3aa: CASSPPGGRGPRYEQYF

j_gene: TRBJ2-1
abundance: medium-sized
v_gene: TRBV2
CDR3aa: CASRGPAVIPGGDEQFF

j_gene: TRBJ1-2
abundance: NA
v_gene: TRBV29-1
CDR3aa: CSVDRVAYGYTF

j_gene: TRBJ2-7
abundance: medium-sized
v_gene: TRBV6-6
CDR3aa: CASSFPGTSGNIYEQYF

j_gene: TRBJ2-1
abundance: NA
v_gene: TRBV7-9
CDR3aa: CASSFFAGEQFF

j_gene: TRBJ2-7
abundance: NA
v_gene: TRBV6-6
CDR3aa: CASSSSGLPYEQYF

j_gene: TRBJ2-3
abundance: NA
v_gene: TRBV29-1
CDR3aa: CSVARTSLTDTQYF

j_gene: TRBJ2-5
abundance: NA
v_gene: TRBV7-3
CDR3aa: CASSLLGGQQETQYF

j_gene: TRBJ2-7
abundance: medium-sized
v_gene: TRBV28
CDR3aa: CASSSRDVSYEQYF

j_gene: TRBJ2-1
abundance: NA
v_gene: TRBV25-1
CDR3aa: CASSRVAGGIDEQFF

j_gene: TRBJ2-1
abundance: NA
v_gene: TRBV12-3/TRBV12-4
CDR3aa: CASSIEAHNEQFF

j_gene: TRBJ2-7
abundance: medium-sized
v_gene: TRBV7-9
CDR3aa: CASSTTGESYEQYF

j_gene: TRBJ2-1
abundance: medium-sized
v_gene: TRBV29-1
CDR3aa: CSVYQRDSPGEQFF

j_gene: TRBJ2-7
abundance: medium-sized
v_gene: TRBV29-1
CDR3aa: CSVSGQGAQYF

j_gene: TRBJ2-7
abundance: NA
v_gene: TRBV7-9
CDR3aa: CASSLQGRWGF

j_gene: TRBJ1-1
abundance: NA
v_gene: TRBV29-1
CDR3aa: CSVPYGNTEAFF

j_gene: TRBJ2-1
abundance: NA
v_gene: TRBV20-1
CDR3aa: CSAGLAGWSNEQFF

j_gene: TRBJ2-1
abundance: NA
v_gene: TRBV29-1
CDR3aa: CSVSLNVLEQFF

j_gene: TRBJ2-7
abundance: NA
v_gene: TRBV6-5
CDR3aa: CASRLHSGGEQYF

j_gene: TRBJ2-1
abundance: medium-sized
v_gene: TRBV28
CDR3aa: CASAPRLAYNEQFF

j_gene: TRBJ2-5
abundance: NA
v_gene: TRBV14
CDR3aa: CASSQVFLQGQETQYF

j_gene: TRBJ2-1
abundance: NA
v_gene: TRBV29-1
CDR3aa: CSVDLLAGVYNEQFF

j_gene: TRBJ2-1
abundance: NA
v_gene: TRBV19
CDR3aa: CASSLGSGRNEQFF

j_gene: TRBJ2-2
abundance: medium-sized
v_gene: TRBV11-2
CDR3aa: CASSLEALGELFF

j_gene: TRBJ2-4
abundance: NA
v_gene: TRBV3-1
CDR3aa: CASSQTRGWGIQYF

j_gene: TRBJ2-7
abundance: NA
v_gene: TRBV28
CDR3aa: CASSVTGTGGEQYF

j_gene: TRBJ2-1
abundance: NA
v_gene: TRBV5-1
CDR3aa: CASSLGTDLYNEQFF

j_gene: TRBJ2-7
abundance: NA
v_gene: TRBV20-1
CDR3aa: CSARPNGAHEQYF

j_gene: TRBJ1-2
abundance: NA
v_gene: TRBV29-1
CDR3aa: CSINPGEYNYGYTF

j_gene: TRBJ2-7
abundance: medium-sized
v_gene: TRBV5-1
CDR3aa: CASTLPNSYEQYF

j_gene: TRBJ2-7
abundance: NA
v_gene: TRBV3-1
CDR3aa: CASSQAMISYEQYF

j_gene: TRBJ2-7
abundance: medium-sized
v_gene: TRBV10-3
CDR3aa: CAMSTYRDSSVEQYF

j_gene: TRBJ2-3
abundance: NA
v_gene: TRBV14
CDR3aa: CASSQDFSTDTQYF